This T cell receptor beta chain was recorded in a study of blood T cells in healthy people across ages. Using a J-beta primer mix together with a sample-barcoded 5' primer, a second PCR was run for about 7 to 12 cycles. In TCRdb, the 5' RACE reads were re-called with MiXCR into one record per CDR3 protein. This table holds about 780,000 distinct CDR3 sequences, roughly 24% found once. CDR3 length equals 16 residues. Germline V gene data show CDR1 as LGHDT and CDR2 as YNNKEL (reference sequence). Isolation recovered at least 6.5 million PBMCs from every sample. Details on this clonotype: At one boundary the junction diverges from the germline segment, which might be a read error.

These data also formed part of another study, on T cells of mothers and their children.

The sequence was obtained from a boy between 10 and 17 years old in good health. The J gene is TRBJ1-4, the V gene TRBV3-1; 7 nucleotides align to TRBD1. Sequencing was done on a sample of blood. In DNA form, the CDR3 reads TGTACCAGCAGCCAAGATTTCGGGCAGGGGGGCGAAAAACTGTTTTTT. Translation gives CTSSQDFGQGGEKLFF. Supplemented by reference TRBV3-1 and TRBJ1-4, the full variable domain reads DTAVSQTPKYLVTQMGNDKSIKCEQNLGHDTMYWYKQDSKKFLKIMFSYNNKELIINETVPNRFSPKSPDKAHLNLHINSLELGDSAVYFCTSSQDFGQGGEKLFFGSGTQLSVL.